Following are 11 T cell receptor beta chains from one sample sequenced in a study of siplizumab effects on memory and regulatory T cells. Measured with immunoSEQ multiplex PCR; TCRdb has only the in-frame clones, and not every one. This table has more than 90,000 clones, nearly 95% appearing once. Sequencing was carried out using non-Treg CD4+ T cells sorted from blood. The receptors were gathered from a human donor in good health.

The CDR3 DNA reads TGTGCCAGCAGCTTAAATTTCCGGGATTATGGCTACACCTTC. It is translated as CASSLNFRDYGYTF. The V and J genes are TRBV11-3 and TRBJ1-2, with D unresolved. The V and J ends lost 2 bases and 5 bases respectively, with 12 bases between them. The germline V gene encodes CDR1 SGHNT and CDR2 YENEEA. The CDR3 consists of 14 residues.

CDR3 in DNA: TGTGCCAGCAGCCGGACACCCCAAGAGACCCAGTACTTC. Protein sequence: CASSRTPQETQYF. The V gene is TRBV27, the J gene TRBJ2-5; D perhaps matches TRBD1 (5 bases). V was clipped by 6 bases and J by 1 base, with 9 bases between them. Germline V gene sequence: CDR1 MNHEY, CDR2 SMNVEV (reference sequence). The CDR3 spans 13 residues.

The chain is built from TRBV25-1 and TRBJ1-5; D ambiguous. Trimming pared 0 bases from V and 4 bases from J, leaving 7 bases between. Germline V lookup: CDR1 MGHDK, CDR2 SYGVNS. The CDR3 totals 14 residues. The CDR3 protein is CASSEYGENQPQHF. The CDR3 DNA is TGTGCCAGCAGTGAATACGGGGAGAATCAGCCCCAGCATTTT.

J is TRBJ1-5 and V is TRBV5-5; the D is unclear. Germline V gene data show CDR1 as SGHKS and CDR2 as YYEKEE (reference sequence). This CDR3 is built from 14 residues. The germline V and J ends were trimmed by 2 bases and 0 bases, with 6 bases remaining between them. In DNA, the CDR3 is TGTGCCAGCAGCTTACCTAATAGCAATCAGCCCCAGCATTTT. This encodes CASSLPNSNQPQHF. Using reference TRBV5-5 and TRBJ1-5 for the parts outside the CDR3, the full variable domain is DAGVTQSPTHLIKTRGQQVTLRCSPISGHKSVSWYQQVLGQGPQFIFQYYEKEERGRGNFPDRFSARQFPNYSSELNVNALLLGDSALYLCASSLPNSNQPQHFGDGTRLSIL.

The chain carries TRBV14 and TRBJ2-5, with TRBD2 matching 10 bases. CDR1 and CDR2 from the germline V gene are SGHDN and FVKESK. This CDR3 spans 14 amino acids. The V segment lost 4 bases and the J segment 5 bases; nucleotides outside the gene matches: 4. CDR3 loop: CASSLAGGSETQYF. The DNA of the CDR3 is TGTGCCAGCAGCCTAGCGGGAGGTTCGGAGACCCAGTACTTC.

This CDR3 is CASREQGPTNEKLFF. In nucleotides, the CDR3 is TGTGCCAGCAGAGAACAGGGGCCAACTAATGAAAAACTGTTTTTT. This chain joins TRBV27 and TRBJ1-4, with 7 bases aligning to TRBD1. Trimming removed 6 bases from V and 0 bases from J; junction bases left unmatched: 4. CDR1 and CDR2 (germline): MNHEY, SMNVEV (reference sequence). The CDR3 spans 15 residues. Full variable domain (remainder filled in from reference TRBV27 and TRBJ1-4): EAQVTQNPRYLITVTGKKLTVTCSQNMNHEYMSWYRQDPGLGLRQIYYSMNVEVTDKGDVPEGYKVSRKEKRNFPLILESPSPNQTSLYFCASREQGPTNEKLFFGSGTQLSVL.

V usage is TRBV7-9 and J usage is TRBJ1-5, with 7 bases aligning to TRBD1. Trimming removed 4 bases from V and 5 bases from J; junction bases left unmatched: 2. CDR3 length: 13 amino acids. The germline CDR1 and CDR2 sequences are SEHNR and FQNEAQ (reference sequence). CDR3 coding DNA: TGTGCCAGCAGCTCGACAGGGTATCAGCCCCAGCATTTT. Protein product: CASSSTGYQPQHF.

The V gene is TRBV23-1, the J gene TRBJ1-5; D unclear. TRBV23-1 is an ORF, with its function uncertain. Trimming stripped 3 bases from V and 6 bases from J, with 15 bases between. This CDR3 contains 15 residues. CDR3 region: CASSHGGRRSQPQHF. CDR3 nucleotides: TGCGCCAGCAGTCATGGAGGGCGTCGGAGTCAGCCCCAGCATTTT.

The CDR3 nucleotides are TGTGCCATCAGTGGACTAGCTGGAGTGGAGACCCAGTACTTC. Translated: CAISGLAGVETQYF. The rearrangement links TRBV10-3 to TRBJ2-5; 7 bases are shared with TRBD2. The junction had 7 bases not matched to a gene; V was cut back by 4 bases and J by 5 bases. This CDR3 contains 14 residues. CDR1 and CDR2 from the germline V gene are ENHRY and SYGVKD.

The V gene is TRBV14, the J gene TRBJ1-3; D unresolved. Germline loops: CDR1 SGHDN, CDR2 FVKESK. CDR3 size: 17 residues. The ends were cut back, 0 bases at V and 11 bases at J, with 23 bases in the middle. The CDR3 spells CASSQDWRPGPLISIYF. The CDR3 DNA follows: TGTGCCAGCAGCCAAGATTGGCGACCGGGCCCCCTCATTTCCATATATTTT.

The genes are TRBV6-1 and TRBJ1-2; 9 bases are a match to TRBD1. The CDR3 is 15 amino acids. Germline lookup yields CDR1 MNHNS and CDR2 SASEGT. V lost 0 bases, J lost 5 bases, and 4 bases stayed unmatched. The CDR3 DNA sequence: TGTGCCAGCAGTGAAGCGTGGACAGGGGAATATGGCTACACCTTC. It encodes CASSEAWTGEYGYTF.